The 21 T cell receptor beta chains listed next were all sequenced from one sample in a study of shared clonotypes between healthy human individuals (dated by TCRdb to the early 2020s). Library creation used the immunoSEQ multiplex PCR assay. TCRdb stores this immuneACCESS table with in-frame sequences only. Part of the clones is absent; in the studies checked, under half of the shortfall reflects unresolved V genes, and no reason is known for the rest. The sample has a few million clones on record, approximately 90% of them singletons. Of the sample, 0.13% to 0.15% falls within the top ten clones. The specimen sequenced was naive CD4+ T cells sorted from blood. The cell subset or site label corresponds to: CD45RA+ positively selected. These receptors originate from a man between 18 and 35 years old in good health.

This clone was picked up one time. V is TRBV28 and J is TRBJ2-3; D is possibly TRBD2 (7 bases). The CDR3 has 19 residues. The V and J ends lost 4 bases and 1 base respectively, with 24 bases between them. CDR1 is MDHEN, CDR2 SYDVKM, per germline. The CDR3 loop is CASSSPMRGRAWGTDTQYF. For the CDR3, the DNA is TGTGCCAGCAGTTCCCCGATGAGGGGGAGGGCCTGGGGCACAGATACGCAGTATTTT.

The chain uses TRBV5-1 and TRBJ2-5, with D possibly TRBD2 on 5 matching bases. This CDR3 is 13 amino acids long. From germline, CDR1 is SGHRS and CDR2 YFSETQ. Trimming shortened V by 3 bases and J by 5 bases, and 11 bases separated the two germline ends. CDR3 sequence: CASSYQEVETQYF. As DNA, the CDR3 is TGCGCCAGCAGCTACCAGGAGGTGGAGACCCAGTACTTC.

This clone showed up just once. Written as DNA, the CDR3 is TGTGCCAGCAGCGGGGGGGTCTTAGGAAGACGCACAGATACGCAGTATTTT. Encoded protein: CASSGGVLGRRTDTQYF. This chain links TRBV5-4 with TRBJ2-3; 7 bases map to TRBD2. Unmatched junction bases numbered 12, after V lost 4 bases and J lost 1 base. CDR3 length: 17 residues. The V gene's germline CDR1 is SGHNT and CDR2 YYREEE (reference sequence).

The J gene is TRBJ1-6, the V gene TRBV6-1; TRBD1 matches at 9 bases. The CDR3 sequence is 15 residues long. Trimming at V came to 4 bases and at J to 12 bases, leaving 10 bases not matched to a gene. Germline CDR1 MNHNS, CDR2 SASEGT. Written as DNA, the CDR3 is TGTGCCAGCAGTGGACTCAGGACAGGGGACGGACCCCTCCACTTT. Its protein product is CASSGLRTGDGPLHF.

The chain carries TRBV5-6 and TRBJ2-6; TRBD2 matches 13 bases. Per the germline V gene, CDR1 is SGHDT and CDR2 is YYEEEE. The CDR3 spans 18 residues. After removal of 2 bases from V and 3 bases from J, the junction contained 5 bases not matched to a gene. CDR3 residues: CASSLGLAGEGGANVLTF. The CDR3 DNA is TGTGCCAGCAGCTTAGGACTAGCGGGAGAGGGTGGGGCCAACGTCCTGACTTTC. The variable domain in full, with the rest retrieved from reference TRBV5-6 and TRBJ2-6, is DAGVTQSPTHLIKTRGQQVTLRCSPKSGHDTVSWYQQALGQGPQFIFQYYEEEERQRGNFPDRFSGHQFPNYSSELNVNALLLGDSALYLCASSLGLAGEGGANVLTFGAGSRLTVL.

The chain employs TRBV30 and TRBJ1-3, with 7 bases that match TRBD1. Looked up from germline, CDR1 is GTSNPN and CDR2 is SVGIG (reference sequence). This CDR3 is built from 13 residues. CDR3 amino acids: CAAKRGPGNTIYF. The CDR3 DNA reads as TGTGCAGCCAAAAGGGGGCCAGGAAACACCATATATTTT.

This chain links TRBV30 with TRBJ1-1, with 10 bases that match TRBD1. Germline V gene lookup returns CDR1 GTSNPN and CDR2 SVGIG (reference sequence). J gave up 4 bases and V 6 bases, and 8 bases lay outside the gene matches. CDR3 length: 14 residues. The CDR3 DNA follows: TGTGCCTGCAGACAGGGGGCTATGAGCACTGAAGCTTTCTTT. As protein: CACRQGAMSTEAFF.

Comment on this clone: Other DNA sequences of this sample code for an identical CDR3. This chain uses TRBV18 with TRBJ1-2; D is uncertain. The V gene's germline CDR1 is KGHSH and CDR2 LQKENI. The CDR3 totals 14 residues. V was cut by 1 base and J by 1 base, with 7 bases left in between. CDR3 in DNA: TGTGCCAGCTCACCACGGGGTGGTAACTATGGCTACACCTTC. It yields the protein CASSPRGGNYGYTF.

The chain links TRBV6-6 to TRBJ1-5; TRBD1 is a possible D gene (6 bases). Trimming took off 0 bases at V and 6 bases at J, with 15 bases between the two ends. CDR1 is MNHNY, CDR2 SVGAGI, per germline (reference sequence). There are 16 residues in the CDR3. The CDR3 bases are TGTGCCAGCAGTTACTCGTATGCAGGGGCGGGTCAGCCCCAGCATTTT. It codes for CASSYSYAGAGQPQHF.

The rearrangement uses TRBV19 and TRBJ1-1; 7 bases match TRBD1. Germline values: CDR1 LNHDA, CDR2 SQIVND (reference sequence). With 5 bases clipped from V and 8 bases from J, the junction kept 11 bases outside the gene matches. CDR3 size: 14 residues. CDR3 sequence: CASSRVRGDSEAFF. The CDR3 nucleotides read TGTGCCAGTAGTCGGGTGCGGGGGGACAGCGAAGCTTTCTTT.

For the CDR3, the DNA is TGTGCCAGCAGTTCCCCAGATCCGTCCTACGAGCAGTACTTC. This gives the protein CASSSPDPSYEQYF. The chain recombines TRBV6-5 with TRBJ2-7; D is uncertain. Germline lookup yields CDR1 MNHEY and CDR2 SVGAGI. The CDR3 totals 14 residues. Trimming removed 4 bases at V and 1 base at J, with 11 bases between.

The rearrangement joins TRBV9 to TRBJ2-5, with 10 nucleotides matching TRBD2. The junction had 7 bases not matched to a gene; V was cut back by 3 bases and J by 5 bases. This CDR3 has 15 residues. Germline loops: CDR1 SGDLS, CDR2 YYNGEE. The DNA for the CDR3 is TGTGCCAGCAGCGCCAGGGGACTAGCGCTTGAGACCCAGTACTTC. Translated: CASSARGLALETQYF.

As to this clone: The identical CDR3 is also encoded by other nucleotide sequences in the sample. The rearrangement links TRBV6-5 to TRBJ1-1, with unresolved D. The CDR3 is 11 residues long. V lost 5 bases and J lost 6, with 7 bases in between. Germline assignment: CDR1 MNHEY and CDR2 SVGAGI. CDR3 residues: CASSQGSEAFF. CDR3 sequence (DNA): TGTGCCAGCAGTCAAGGCTCTGAAGCTTTCTTT.

The genes are TRBV18 and TRBJ2-6, with a weak D call TRBD1 (6 bases). This CDR3 is built from 20 residues. Per germline, CDR1 KGHSH and CDR2 LQKENI. V lost 2 bases to trimming and J lost 0 bases, with 20 bases between them. CDR3 sequence reads: CASSPSLARDKSSGANVLTF. The DNA of the CDR3 is TGTGCCAGCTCACCATCCCTGGCCCGGGACAAAAGCTCTGGGGCCAACGTCCTGACTTTC.

The chain recombines TRBV10-3 with TRBJ2-6; unclear D gene. This CDR3 comprises 14 residues. With 6 bases removed from V and 4 bases from J, the gap between germline ends came to 10 bases. CDR1 ENHRY and CDR2 SYGVKD come from the germline V gene. In DNA form, the CDR3 reads TGTGCCATCAGCCCTAGTGACGGGGCCAACGTCCTGACTTTC. Its protein product is CAISPSDGANVLTF.

The chain is built from TRBV7-3 and TRBJ2-3; D may be TRBD1 or TRBD2 (6 bases each). This CDR3 is 14 amino acids long. V was clipped by 7 bases and J by 3 bases, with 14 bases between them. Germline-derived CDR1 and CDR2 are SGHTA and FQGTGA. CDR3 sequence reads: CASTSGAATDTQYF. Written as DNA, the CDR3 is TGTGCCAGCACTTCGGGGGCAGCGACAGATACGCAGTATTTT.

This clone appeared a single time. V and J are TRBV30 and TRBJ1-6; possibly TRBD1 for D (5 bases). This CDR3 is built from 14 residues. CDR1 and CDR2 from the germline V gene are GTSNPN and SVGIG (reference sequence). With 5 bases removed from V and 8 bases from J, the gap between germline ends came to 16 bases. This CDR3 is CAWGAELIYSPLHF. DNA for the CDR3: TGTGCCTGGGGGGCAGAATTAATTTATTCACCCCTCCACTTT.

The V and J genes are TRBV6-6 and TRBJ2-2, with 10 bases that match TRBD1. Trimming cost V 4 bases and J 9 bases; bases outside gene matches: 8. The CDR3 runs to 15 residues. In germline, CDR1 is MNHNY, CDR2 SVGAGI (reference sequence). The CDR3 sequence is CASSSRQGASWELFF. The CDR3 DNA follows: TGTGCCAGCAGTTCTCGACAGGGGGCTAGTTGGGAGCTGTTTTTT.

This chain uses TRBV7-9 with TRBJ2-2, with 8 positions matching TRBD2. Germline CDR1 SEHNR, CDR2 FQNEAQ (reference sequence). The trim removed 5 bases at V and 1 base at J, leaving 6 bases unmatched. This CDR3 region has 16 residues. The CDR3 nucleotides read TGTGCCAGCAGCCAACGTAGCGGGATGAACACCGGGGAGCTGTTTTTT. It is translated as CASSQRSGMNTGELFF.

The chain recombines TRBV6-5 with TRBJ2-3, with a possible D match to TRBD2 (6 bases). In germline, CDR1 is MNHEY, CDR2 SVGAGI. V lost 7 bases to trimming and J lost 7 bases, with 15 bases between them. This CDR3 comprises 13 residues. CDR3 coding DNA: TGTGCCAGCACTCGTCTCGGAGGGCATACGCAGTATTTT. Translated: CASTRLGGHTQYF.

The chain's CDR3 is CAISESRRGSSYNSPLHF. The CDR3 region has the DNA TGTGCCATCAGTGAGTCGAGACGTGGGAGCTCCTATAATTCACCCCTCCACTTT. The chain is built from TRBV10-3 and TRBJ1-6, with D unresolved. Per germline, CDR1 ENHRY and CDR2 SYGVKD. CDR3 length: 18 residues. Trimming pared 0 bases from V and 0 bases from J, leaving 12 bases between.